Presented here are 21 T cell receptor beta chains from one specimen sequenced in a study of human T cells and chemical hapten exposure. The time point is: pre-sensitization, week 0. The sample's treatment: therapeutic diphenylcyclopropenone sensitization with weekly scalp DPC. Each CDR3 protein is one row after TCRdb ran MiXCR on the RACE reads. The sample records approximately 320,000 distinct CDR3 sequences, 5.5% being singletons. The sample in question was whole blood, obtained in connection with sensitization to the hapten diphenylcyclopropenone (DPC). The receptors were sampled from a woman between 18 and 29 years old with alopecia areata. Some clones in this sample may be carry-over from other donors' samples.

This clonotype was found a few times. The CDR3, as DNA: TGCGCCAGCAGTCTATACAGCCCTAATGAAAAACTGTTTTTT. It translates to CASSLYSPNEKLFF. The gene calls are TRBV5-1 and TRBJ1-4; D ambiguous. The CDR3 loop spans 14 amino acids. Germline CDR1 and CDR2: SGHRS and YFSETQ. The V and J ends lost 5 bases and 3 bases respectively, with 11 bases between them.

This clonotype was seen just once. A much larger clone differs from this one at a single base, so this may be a read error. This rearrangement joins TRBV18 to TRBJ1-3; D not resolved. Germline CDR1 and CDR2: KGHSH and LQKENI. This CDR3 has 15 amino acids. CDR3 protein: CASSPEALSGNTKYF. In DNA, the CDR3 is TGTGCCAGCTCACCAGAGGCCCTCTCTGGAAACACCAAATATTTT.

The sample holds many counts of this clonotype. The chain is built from TRBV6-5 and TRBJ1-1; no reliable D call. Germline CDR1 reads MNHEY; CDR2 reads SVGAGI. V dropped 0 bases and J dropped 1 base, with 6 bases sitting between them. The CDR3 has 14 amino acids. CDR3 bases: TGTGCCAGCAGTTACTCCCAGGAGAACACTGAAGCTTTCTTT. Its protein is CASSYSQENTEAFF.

The sample holds many counts of this clonotype. V gene TRBV12-5 combines with J gene TRBJ1-5; D unresolved. V lost 3 bases, J lost 0 bases, and 9 bases lay in between. The CDR3 covers 15 residues. Germline V lookup: CDR1 LGHNT, CDR2 FRNRAP. The CDR3 protein is CASGFDGYSNQPQHF. Written as DNA, the CDR3 is TGTGCTAGTGGTTTCGACGGATATAGCAATCAGCCCCAGCATTTT.

The rearrangement links TRBV16 to TRBJ1-1; the D gene is possibly TRBD1 (6 bases). In germline, CDR1 is KGHSY, CDR2 FQNENV. The length of the CDR3 is 13 residues. The V end lost 4 bases, the J end lost 3 bases, and 9 bases lay between the germline ends. In nucleotides, the CDR3 is TGTGCCAGCAGCCCGCACAGGGACACTGAAGCTTTCTTT. It translates to CASSPHRDTEAFF. The full variable domain, with the rest looked up from reference TRBV16 and TRBJ1-1, is GEEVAQTPKHLVRGEGQKAKLYCAPIKGHSYVFWYQQVLKNEFKFLISFQNENVFDETGMPKERFSAKCLPNSPCSLEIQATKLEDSAVYFCASSPHRDTEAFFGQGTRLTVV.

The chain couples TRBV20-1 to TRBJ1-1; D not certain. Germline CDR1 reads DFQATT; CDR2 reads SNEGSKA (reference sequence). This CDR3 comprises 13 residues. The V end lost 0 bases, the J end lost 5 bases, and 10 bases lay between the germline ends. The CDR3 region is CSARDEGITEAFF. The CDR3 region has the DNA TGCAGTGCTAGAGATGAAGGGATAACTGAAGCTTTCTTT.

This clonotype appeared a few times. The chain has TRBV18 and TRBJ2-2, with a tentative D call TRBD1 (5 bases). Trimming removed 3 bases from V and 6 bases from J, with 14 bases in between. This CDR3 comprises 15 residues. Germline CDR1 and CDR2: KGHSH and LQKENI. The CDR3 DNA reads as TGTGCCAGCTCACCTACCGCAGGGCACGCCGGGGAGCTGTTTTTT. Residues: CASSPTAGHAGELFF.

This clonotype was seen repeatedly, ten times or more. The CDR3 DNA reads TGTGCCAGCAGCTTTGGGCGCGGGGGGGCCTTAGATACGCAGTATTTT. Translating gives CASSFGRGGALDTQYF. The V call is TRBV7-2, the J call TRBJ2-3, with 9 bases identical to TRBD2. This CDR3 has 16 amino acids. Germline CDR1 reads SGHTA; CDR2 reads FQGNSA. V lost 3 bases to trimming and J lost 5 bases; unmatched junction nucleotides: 9.

On this clonotype itself: The junction does not match germline at one end; this may be a read error. The rearrangement joins TRBV15 to TRBJ1-1, with a weak D call TRBD1 (5 bases). The CDR3 has 16 residues. Germline loops: CDR1 LNHNV, CDR2 YYDKDF (reference sequence). Written as DNA, the CDR3 is TGTGCCACCAGAAGAGAACAAGTCAGGGACCCTCCGGAAGCTTTCTTT. Its protein product is CATRREQVRDPPEAFF.

In its sample, this clonotype was seen many times. V gene TRBV28 combines with J gene TRBJ1-2; 7 bases fit TRBD1. The CDR3 spans 12 residues. V lost 7 bases, J lost 7 bases, and 6 bases stayed unmatched. Germline values: CDR1 MDHEN, CDR2 SYDVKM. CDR3 residues: CASTQGRLGYTF. The CDR3 DNA reads as TGTGCCAGCACACAGGGGCGGCTTGGCTACACCTTC.

This clonotype appeared a few times. This chain uses TRBV7-9 with TRBJ2-3; 8 nucleotides agree with TRBD1. Germline trimming cut 2 bases from V and 5 bases from J; bases unmatched to any gene: 6. The CDR3 contains 15 residues. CDR1 is SEHNR and CDR2 is FQNEAQ in the germline V gene (reference sequence). The CDR3 nucleotides are TGTGCCAGCAGCTTATCAGGGGGCGGGAAAGATACGCAGTATTTT. Translation gives CASSLSGGGKDTQYF.

The rearrangement links TRBV6-2 or TRBV6-3 to TRBJ2-2, with D hard to call. Per germline, CDR1 MNHEY and CDR2 SVGEGT. CDR3 size: 16 residues. V was clipped by 2 bases and J by 0 bases, with 10 bases between them. The CDR3 bases are TGTGCCAGCAGTTACCCGCCCTACTCGAACACCGGGGAGCTGTTTTTT. Its translation is CASSYPPYSNTGELFF.

This clonotype was counted between two and nine times. The gene calls are TRBV9 and TRBJ2-3; TRBD2 is a possible D gene (6 bases). This CDR3 comprises 17 residues. The V gene's germline CDR1 is SGDLS and CDR2 YYNGEE. V lost 3 bases and J lost 2, with 19 bases in between. CDR3 DNA: TGTGCCAGCAGCGCCGGGGGACTTCTACTAACCACAGATACGCAGTATTTT. Translated: CASSAGGLLLTTDTQYF. Using reference TRBV9 and TRBJ2-3 for the parts outside the CDR3, the full variable domain is DSGVTQTPKHLITATGQRVTLRCSPRSGDLSVYWYQQSLDQGLQFLIQYYNGEERAKGNILERFSAQQFPDLHSELNLSSLELGDSALYFCASSAGGLLLTTDTQYFGPGTRLTVL.

This clonotype was counted ten times or more. This rearrangement joins TRBV13 to TRBJ2-7; unclear D gene. V was clipped by 0 bases and J by 3 bases, with 9 bases between them. CDR3 length equals 14 residues. Germline CDR1 and CDR2: PRHDT and FYEKMQ (reference sequence). The CDR3 sequence is CASSLGDIFYEQYF. CDR3 DNA: TGTGCCAGCAGCTTAGGAGACATCTTCTACGAGCAGTACTTC.

This clonotype appeared a few times. The chain recombines TRBV5-1 with TRBJ2-7; TRBD2 is a possible D gene (5 bases). The CDR3 is 15 residues long. The ends were cut back, 4 bases at V and 6 bases at J, with 20 bases in the middle. CDR1 is SGHRS, CDR2 YFSETQ, per germline. CDR3 protein: CASSPRGGTSPEQYF. For the CDR3, the DNA is TGCGCCAGCAGCCCGCGCGGAGGAACCTCCCCCGAGCAGTACTTC.

This clonotype has just a few counts. The V call is TRBV6-5, the J call TRBJ1-2; D is possibly TRBD1 (6 bases). The V gene's germline CDR1 is MNHEY and CDR2 SVGAGI. Between the trimmed V and J ends, which lost 3 bases and 3 bases, there was a span of 11 bases. CDR3 length: 14 amino acids. CDR3 DNA sequence: TGTGCCAGCAGTTATAGGGGGGAGGACTATGGCTACACCTTC. Translated, it gives CASSYRGEDYGYTF.

This clonotype was counted many times. V is TRBV7-2 and J is TRBJ2-3; D gene ambiguous. Per germline, CDR1 SGHTA and CDR2 FQGNSA. The CDR3 contains 11 residues. V lost 5 bases and J 5 bases, leaving 5 bases between the germline ends. The CDR3 DNA reads TGTGCCAGCAGCAGCCAAGATACGCAGTATTTT. Protein: CASSSQDTQYF.

A few counts support this clonotype. The V call is TRBV6-2 or TRBV6-3, the J call TRBJ1-1; 10 positions match TRBD1. Germline V gene lookup returns CDR1 MNHEY and CDR2 SVGEGT. There are 15 residues in the CDR3. J lost 4 bases, V lost 5 bases, and 7 bases had no gene match. CDR3 in amino acids: CASSQGRDRGTEAFF. The CDR3 coding sequence is TGTGCCAGCAGTCAGGGACGGGACAGGGGCACTGAAGCTTTCTTT.

The table lists this clonotype with many counts. The chain joins TRBV25-1 to TRBJ1-6; 7 positions match TRBD1. This CDR3 region has 16 residues. Germline V CDR1 and CDR2: MGHDK, SYGVNS. The V gene end was trimmed by 3 bases and the J gene end by 9 bases; junction bases not matched to a gene: 11. The CDR3 region is CASSEAGRGGGSPLHF. CDR3 coding DNA: TGTGCCAGCAGTGAGGCCGGCAGGGGGGGAGGTTCACCCCTCCACTTT.

This clonotype occurred a few times. This sequence joins TRBV12-5 and TRBJ1-2; D remains ambiguous. The CDR3 contains 13 residues. V was shortened by 5 bases and J by 12 bases, with 19 bases between the two germline ends. Germline CDR1 is LGHNT and CDR2 is FRNRAP. The CDR3 loop reads CASGPTFEGMDTF. CDR3 nucleotides: TGTGCTAGTGGTCCCACCTTCGAAGGGATGGACACCTTC.

This clonotype came up many times. This chain links TRBV12-3 or TRBV12-4 with TRBJ1-1; the D gene is possibly TRBD1 (5 bases). This CDR3 has 13 residues. Trimming removed 3 bases at V and 1 base at J, with 6 bases between. The CDR3 nucleotides read TGTGCCAGCAGTTTCGGGGGGAACACTGAAGCTTTCTTT. It encodes CASSFGGNTEAFF.